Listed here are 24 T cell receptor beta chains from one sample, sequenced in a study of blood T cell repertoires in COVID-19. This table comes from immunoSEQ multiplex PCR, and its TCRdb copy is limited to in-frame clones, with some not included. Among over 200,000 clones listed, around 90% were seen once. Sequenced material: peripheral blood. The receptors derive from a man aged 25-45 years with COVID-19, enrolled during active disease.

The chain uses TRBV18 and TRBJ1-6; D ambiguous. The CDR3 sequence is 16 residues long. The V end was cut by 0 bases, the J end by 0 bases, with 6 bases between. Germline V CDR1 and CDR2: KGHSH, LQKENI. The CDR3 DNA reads TGTGCCAGCTCACCACCAGGGAGCTCCTATAATTCACCCCTCCACTTT. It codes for CASSPPGSSYNSPLHF.

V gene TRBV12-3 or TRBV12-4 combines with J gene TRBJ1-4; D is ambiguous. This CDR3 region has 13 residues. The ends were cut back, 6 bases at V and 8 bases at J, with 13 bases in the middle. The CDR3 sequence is CASSPSGTEKLFF. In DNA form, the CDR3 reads TGTGCCAGCAGCCCCTCAGGTACCGAAAAACTGTTTTTT.

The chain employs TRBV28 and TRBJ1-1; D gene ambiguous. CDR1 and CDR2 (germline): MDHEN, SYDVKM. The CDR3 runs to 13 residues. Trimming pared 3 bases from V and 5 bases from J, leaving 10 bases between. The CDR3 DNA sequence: TGTGCCAGCAGTTTCCCGACTGAGACTGAAGCTTTCTTT. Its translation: CASSFPTETEAFF.

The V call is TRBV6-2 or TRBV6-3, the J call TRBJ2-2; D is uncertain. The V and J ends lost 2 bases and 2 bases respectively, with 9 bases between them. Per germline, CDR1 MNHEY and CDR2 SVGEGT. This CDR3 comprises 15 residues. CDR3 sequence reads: CASSYAIENTGELFF. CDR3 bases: TGTGCCAGCAGTTACGCGATTGAAAACACCGGGGAGCTGTTTTTT.

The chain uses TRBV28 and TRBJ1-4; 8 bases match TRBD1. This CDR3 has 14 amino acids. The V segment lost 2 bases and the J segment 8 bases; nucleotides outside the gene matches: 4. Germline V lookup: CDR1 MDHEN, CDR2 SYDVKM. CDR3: CASSLQGAKEKLFF. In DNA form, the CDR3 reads TGTGCCAGCAGTTTACAGGGGGCGAAGGAAAAACTGTTTTTT.

CDR3 DNA sequence: TGCGCCAGCAGCCAAGACGGAGATTTGAACACTGAAGCTTTCTTT. As protein: CASSQDGDLNTEAFF. V gene TRBV4-3 combines with J gene TRBJ1-1, with D unresolved. The CDR3 contains 15 residues. Deletions cut 0 bases from V and 0 bases from J, with 8 bases between. Germline lookup yields CDR1 LGHNA and CDR2 YSLEER.

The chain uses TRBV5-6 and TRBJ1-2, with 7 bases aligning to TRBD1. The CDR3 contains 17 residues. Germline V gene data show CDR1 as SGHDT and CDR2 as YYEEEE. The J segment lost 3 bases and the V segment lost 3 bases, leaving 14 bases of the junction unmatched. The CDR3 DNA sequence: TGTGCCAGCAGCTCACCCCTAGGACAGGCCGCCTACTATGGCTACACCTTC. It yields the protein CASSSPLGQAAYYGYTF.

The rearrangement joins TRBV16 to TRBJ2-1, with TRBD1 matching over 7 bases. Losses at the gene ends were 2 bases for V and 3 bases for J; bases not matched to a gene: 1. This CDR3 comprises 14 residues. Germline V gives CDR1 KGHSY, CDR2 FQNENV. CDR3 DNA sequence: TGTGCCAGCAGCCAAAGGGACAGCTACAATGAGCAGTTCTTC. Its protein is CASSQRDSYNEQFF.

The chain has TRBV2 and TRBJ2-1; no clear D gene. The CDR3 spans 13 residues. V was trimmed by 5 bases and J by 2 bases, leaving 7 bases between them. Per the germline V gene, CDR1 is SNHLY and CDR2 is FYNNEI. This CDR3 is CASSSTTYNEQFF. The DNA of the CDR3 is TGTGCCAGCAGTTCAACTACCTACAATGAGCAGTTCTTC.

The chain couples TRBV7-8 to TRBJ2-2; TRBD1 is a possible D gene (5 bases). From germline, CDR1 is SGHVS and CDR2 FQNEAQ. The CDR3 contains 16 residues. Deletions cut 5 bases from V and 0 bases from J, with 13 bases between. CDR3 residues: CASSTRQITNTGELFF. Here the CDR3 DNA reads TGTGCCAGCAGCACCAGACAGATAACGAACACCGGGGAGCTGTTTTTT.

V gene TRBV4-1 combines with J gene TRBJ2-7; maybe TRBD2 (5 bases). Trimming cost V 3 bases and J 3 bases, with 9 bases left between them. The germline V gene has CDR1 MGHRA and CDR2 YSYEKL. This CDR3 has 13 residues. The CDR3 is CASSQSDYYEQYF. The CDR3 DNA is TGCGCCAGCAGCCAGTCCGACTACTACGAGCAGTACTTC.

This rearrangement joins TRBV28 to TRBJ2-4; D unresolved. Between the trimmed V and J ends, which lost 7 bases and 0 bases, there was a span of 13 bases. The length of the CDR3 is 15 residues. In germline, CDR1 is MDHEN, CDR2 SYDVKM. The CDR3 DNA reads TGTGCCAGCACCAAACAACCCCTAGCCAAAAACATTCAGTACTTC. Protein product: CASTKQPLAKNIQYF.

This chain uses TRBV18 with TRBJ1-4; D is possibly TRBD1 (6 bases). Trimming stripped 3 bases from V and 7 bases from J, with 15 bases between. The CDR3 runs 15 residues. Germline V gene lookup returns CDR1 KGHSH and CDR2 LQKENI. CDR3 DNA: TGTGCCAGCTCACCTTCAGGGGTATTCGGTGAAAAACTGTTTTTT. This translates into CASSPSGVFGEKLFF.

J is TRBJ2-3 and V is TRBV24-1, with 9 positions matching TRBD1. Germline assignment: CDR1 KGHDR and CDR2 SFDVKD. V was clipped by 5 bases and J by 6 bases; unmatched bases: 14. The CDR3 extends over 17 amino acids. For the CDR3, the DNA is TGTGCCACCAGTGCATTTGGAGGGACAGGGAGTGAGGATACGCAGTATTTT. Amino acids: CATSAFGGTGSEDTQYF.

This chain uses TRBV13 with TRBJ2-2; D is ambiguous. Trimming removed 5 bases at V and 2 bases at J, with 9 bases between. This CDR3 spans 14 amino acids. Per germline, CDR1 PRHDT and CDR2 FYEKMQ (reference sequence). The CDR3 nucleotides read TGTGCCAGCAGCATTCTAGTCAACACCGGGGAGCTGTTTTTT. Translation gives CASSILVNTGELFF.

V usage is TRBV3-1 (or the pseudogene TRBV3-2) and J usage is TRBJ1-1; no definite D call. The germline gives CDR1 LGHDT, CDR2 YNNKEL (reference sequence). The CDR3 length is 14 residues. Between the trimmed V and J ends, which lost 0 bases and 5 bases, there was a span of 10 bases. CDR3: CASSQDKGRTEAFF. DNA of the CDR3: TGTGCCAGCAGCCAAGATAAAGGGAGGACTGAAGCTTTCTTT.

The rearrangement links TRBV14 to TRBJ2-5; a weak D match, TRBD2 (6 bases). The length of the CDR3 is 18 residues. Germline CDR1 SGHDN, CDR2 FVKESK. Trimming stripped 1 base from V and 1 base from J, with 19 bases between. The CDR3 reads CASSQGPLLAIPQETQYF. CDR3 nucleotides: TGTGCCAGCAGCCAAGGTCCCCTACTAGCTATTCCCCAAGAGACCCAGTACTTC.

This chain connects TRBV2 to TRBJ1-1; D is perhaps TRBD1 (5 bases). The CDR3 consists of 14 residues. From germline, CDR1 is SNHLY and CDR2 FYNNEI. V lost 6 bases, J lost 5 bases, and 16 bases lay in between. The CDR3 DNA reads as TGTGCCAGCAGGACCCCCTTTAGGGGAACTGAAGCTTTCTTT. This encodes CASRTPFRGTEAFF.

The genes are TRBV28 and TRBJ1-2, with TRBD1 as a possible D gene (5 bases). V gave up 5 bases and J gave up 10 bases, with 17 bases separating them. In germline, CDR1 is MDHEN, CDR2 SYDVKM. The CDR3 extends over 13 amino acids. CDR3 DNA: TGTGCCAGCAGTCCGAGTGGGGCACTGGACTACACCTTC. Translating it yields CASSPSGALDYTF.

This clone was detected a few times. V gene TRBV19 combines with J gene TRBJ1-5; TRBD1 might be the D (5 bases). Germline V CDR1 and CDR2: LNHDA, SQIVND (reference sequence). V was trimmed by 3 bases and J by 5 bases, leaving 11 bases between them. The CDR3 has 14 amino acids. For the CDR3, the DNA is TGTGCCAGTAGTATGGGGTCGGGGGATCAGCCCCAGCATTTT. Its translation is CASSMGSGDQPQHF.

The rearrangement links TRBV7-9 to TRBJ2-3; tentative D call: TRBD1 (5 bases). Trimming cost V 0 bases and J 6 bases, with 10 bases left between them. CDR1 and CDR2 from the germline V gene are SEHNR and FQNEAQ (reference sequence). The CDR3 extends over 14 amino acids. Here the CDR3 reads CASSLARAEDTQYF. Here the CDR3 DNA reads TGTGCCAGCAGCTTAGCCAGGGCCGAGGATACGCAGTATTTT.

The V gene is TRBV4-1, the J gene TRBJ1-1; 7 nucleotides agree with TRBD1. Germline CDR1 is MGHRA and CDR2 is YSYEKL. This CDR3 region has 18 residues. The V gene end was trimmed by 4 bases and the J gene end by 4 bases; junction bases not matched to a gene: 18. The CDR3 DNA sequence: TGCGCCAGCAGCCTAAGACCGACACACAGGGGTGAAATCACTGAAGCTTTCTTT. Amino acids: CASSLRPTHRGEITEAFF.

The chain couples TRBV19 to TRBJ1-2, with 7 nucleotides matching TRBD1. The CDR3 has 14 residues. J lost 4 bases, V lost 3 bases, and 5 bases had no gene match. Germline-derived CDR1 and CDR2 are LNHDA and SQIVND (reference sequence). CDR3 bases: TGTGCCAGTAGTATCTTACCAGGGGGCTATGGCTACACCTTC. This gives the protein CASSILPGGYGYTF.

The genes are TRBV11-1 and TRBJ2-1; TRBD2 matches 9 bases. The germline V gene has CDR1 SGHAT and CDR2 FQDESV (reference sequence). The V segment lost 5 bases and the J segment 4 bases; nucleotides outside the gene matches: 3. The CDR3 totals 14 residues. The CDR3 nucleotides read TGTGCCAGCAGCCAGACTAGCGGTTACAATGAGCAGTTCTTC. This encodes CASSQTSGYNEQFF.